Listed here are 18 T cell receptor beta chains from one sample, sequenced in a study of shared clonotypes between healthy human individuals. Data came from immunoSEQ multiplex PCR; TCRdb stores just in-frame clones and leaves some out. The sample has about 2.5 million clones, approximately 90% seen once. Sequencing was performed on naive CD4+ T cells from PBMCs. Documented subset: CD45RA+ positively selected. Receptor source: a man between 18 and 35 years old in good health. Some clones in this sample may be carry-over from other donors' samples.

This clone was found once. The V and J genes are TRBV27 and TRBJ2-7; D remains unclear. Germline V lookup: CDR1 MNHEY, CDR2 SMNVEV (reference sequence). V was trimmed by 5 bases and J by 5 bases, leaving 25 bases between them. The CDR3 totals 17 residues. The CDR3 here is CASSRNLGWVPRDEQYF. The CDR3 bases are TGTGCCAGCAGTCGAAACCTCGGATGGGTGCCTCGGGACGAGCAGTACTTC.

V usage is TRBV5-5 and J usage is TRBJ1-5; D is ambiguous. This CDR3 spans 14 amino acids. Germline V lookup: CDR1 SGHKS, CDR2 YYEKEE (reference sequence). Trimming left V 4 bases short and J 3 bases short, with 11 bases between. The CDR3 loop reads CASSPRGFNQPQHF. The CDR3 DNA reads TGTGCCAGCAGCCCGCGGGGATTCAATCAGCCCCAGCATTTT.

The chain joins TRBV6-1 to TRBJ2-7; D perhaps matches TRBD1 (6 bases). Germline V gene data show CDR1 as MNHNS and CDR2 as SASEGT. The CDR3 contains 15 residues. Trimming took off 1 base at V and 0 bases at J, with 10 bases between the two ends. The CDR3 loop is CASSEGRQDSYEQYF. CDR3 nucleotide sequence: TGTGCCAGCAGTGAAGGGAGACAGGACTCCTACGAGCAGTACTTC.

The rearrangement links TRBV9 to TRBJ2-2, with 11 bases lining up with TRBD2. Germline V gene lookup returns CDR1 SGDLS and CDR2 YYNGEE. V lost 1 base, J lost 3 bases, and 8 bases stayed unmatched. This CDR3 comprises 18 residues. CDR3 residues: CASSVRMGLADHTGELFF. Written as DNA, the CDR3 is TGTGCCAGCAGCGTAAGAATGGGACTAGCGGACCACACCGGGGAGCTGTTTTTT.

The chain couples TRBV11-2 to TRBJ2-5; D remains ambiguous. There are 11 residues in the CDR3. V was shortened by 2 bases and J by 5 bases, with 3 bases between the two germline ends. Germline CDR1 and CDR2: SGHAT and FQNNGV. The chain's CDR3 is CASSLYETQYF. In DNA form, the CDR3 reads TGTGCCAGCAGCTTATATGAGACCCAGTACTTC.

The chain couples TRBV19 to TRBJ2-1; 8 bases agree with TRBD2. This CDR3 comprises 14 residues. Germline CDR1 reads LNHDA; CDR2 reads SQIVND (reference sequence). V lost 3 bases to trimming and J lost 9 bases; unmatched junction nucleotides: 7. The CDR3 nucleotides read TGTGCCAGTAGTATGGCGGGAGGCAAAGTTGAGCAGTTCTTC. Translated, it gives CASSMAGGKVEQFF.

The genes are TRBV25-1 and TRBJ1-1, with D unclear. This CDR3 has 11 residues. Trimming stripped 4 bases from V and 3 bases from J, with 3 bases between. CDR1 is MGHDK and CDR2 is SYGVNS in the germline V gene. CDR3 in amino acids: CASSGYTEAFF. The CDR3 DNA reads TGTGCCAGCAGTGGGTACACTGAAGCTTTCTTT.

In its sample, this clone was seen once. Other DNA sequences in the sample encode the same CDR3. V is TRBV5-1 and J is TRBJ1-1; D is possibly TRBD1 (5 bases). This CDR3 is 14 amino acids long. Per the germline V gene, CDR1 is SGHRS and CDR2 is YFSETQ. Between the trimmed V and J ends, which lost 2 bases and 2 bases, there was a span of 10 bases. DNA for the CDR3: TGCGCCAGCAGCTTCGGGGCAGGAAACACTGAAGCTTTCTTT. It codes for CASSFGAGNTEAFF.

This chain uses TRBV11-3 with TRBJ2-1; D possibly corresponds to TRBD2 (5 bases). V was clipped by 5 bases and J by 0 bases, with 14 bases between them. Germline V CDR1 and CDR2: SGHNT, YENEEA. The CDR3 runs 16 residues. DNA of the CDR3: TGTGCCAGCAGCCATCGAGCGGTTAGCTCCTACAATGAGCAGTTCTTC. Protein sequence: CASSHRAVSSYNEQFF.

CDR3 in amino acids: CASREKGQYLEKLFF. CDR3 in DNA: TGTGCCAGCAGGGAAAAGGGCCAGTATCTTGAAAAACTGTTTTTT. This chain connects TRBV28 to TRBJ1-4, with D unclear. Germline CDR1 MDHEN, CDR2 SYDVKM. The CDR3 runs 15 residues. Trimming left V 6 bases short and J 7 bases short, with 18 bases between.

The chain couples TRBV5-1 to TRBJ2-2; 7 positions match TRBD2. J was trimmed by 3 bases and V by 3 bases; bases with no gene match: 5. The CDR3 is made up of 15 amino acids. Germline V gene lookup returns CDR1 SGHRS and CDR2 YFSETQ. For the CDR3, the DNA is TGCGCCAGCAGCTACGGACTAGTGGACACCGGGGAGCTGTTTTTT. It translates to CASSYGLVDTGELFF. The entire variable domain, with the rest obtained from reference TRBV5-1 and TRBJ2-2, is as follows: KAGVTQTPRYLIKTRGQQVTLSCSPISGHRSVSWYQQTPGQGLQFLFEYFSETQRNKGNFPGRFSGRQFSNSRSEMNVSTLELGDSALYLCASSYGLVDTGELFFGEGSRLTVL.

Details on this clone: Different DNA sequences within this sample yield the same CDR3. The chain uses TRBV30 and TRBJ1-5; D gene ambiguous. Trimming took 2 bases from V and 1 from J, leaving 3 bases between them. This CDR3 contains 12 residues. The germline gives CDR1 GTSNPN, CDR2 SVGIG (reference sequence). The CDR3 spells CAWSRSNQPQHF. In DNA form, the CDR3 reads TGTGCCTGGAGTAGGAGCAATCAGCCCCAGCATTTT.

To note about this clone: Other DNA sequences in this sample translate to the same CDR3. The V and J genes are TRBV5-1 and TRBJ2-7; the D gene is possibly TRBD2 (5 bases). The V and J ends lost 4 bases and 0 bases respectively, with 11 bases between them. Germline V lookup: CDR1 SGHRS, CDR2 YFSETQ. The CDR3 is made up of 14 amino acids. The CDR3 DNA is TGCGCCAGCAGCCTAGCCGGGAACTCCTACGAGCAGTACTTC. This gives the protein CASSLAGNSYEQYF.

A note on this clone: The sample contains more than one DNA sequence encoding this CDR3. The V and J genes are TRBV20-1 and TRBJ2-1; D is undetermined. Germline V gene lookup returns CDR1 DFQATT and CDR2 SNEGSKA (reference sequence). The CDR3 is 11 amino acids. Trimming took 2 bases from V and 5 from J, leaving 4 bases between them. The CDR3 reads CSARRDNEQFF. The CDR3 nucleotides are TGCAGTGCTAGAAGAGACAATGAGCAGTTCTTC.

This clone is a singleton in its sample. The chain carries TRBV6-1 and TRBJ1-5, with D perhaps TRBD1 (5 bases). Trimming removed 10 bases from V and 6 bases from J, with 22 bases in between. Germline values: CDR1 MNHNS, CDR2 SASEGT. The length of the CDR3 is 15 residues. CDR3 sequence (DNA): TGTGCCACCCAGCTATCAGGGCCTTTAGGTCAGCCCCAGCATTTT. Its protein product is CATQLSGPLGQPQHF.

The chain couples TRBV5-4 to TRBJ2-3; possible D gene TRBD2, 5 bases. Trimming took off 3 bases at V and 5 bases at J, with 13 bases between the two ends. The CDR3 is 14 amino acids. In germline, CDR1 is SGHNT, CDR2 YYREEE (reference sequence). As DNA, the CDR3 is TGTGCCAGCAGCTCTTCCCCACTAGAAGATACGCAGTATTTT. Its protein is CASSSSPLEDTQYF.

Turning to this clone: The same CDR3 can be traced to other DNA sequences in this sample. The chain combines TRBV28 with TRBJ1-1, with D unclear. Germline loops: CDR1 MDHEN, CDR2 SYDVKM. V lost 3 bases and J 5 bases, leaving 7 bases between the germline ends. The CDR3 is made up of 12 amino acids. The CDR3 here is CASSFRRTEAFF. The DNA of the CDR3 is TGTGCCAGCAGTTTTAGGCGAACTGAAGCTTTCTTT.

V gene TRBV5-6 combines with J gene TRBJ2-7, with 9 bases identical to TRBD2. V lost 4 bases to trimming and J lost 4 bases; unmatched junction nucleotides: 9. CDR1 is SGHDT, CDR2 YYEEEE, per germline. The CDR3 length is 15 residues. This chain's CDR3 is CASSGKREAPYEQYF. The CDR3 bases are TGTGCCAGCAGCGGAAAGCGGGAGGCCCCTTACGAGCAGTACTTC.